The 20 T cell receptor beta chains listed next were all sequenced from one sample in a study of T cell responses to AZD1222 COVID-19 vaccine. Assay: immunoSEQ multiplex PCR; the TCRdb copy retains only in-frame clones and omits some. The table lists roughly 120,000 clones, about 91% of them singletons, with 2.8% in the top ten. The input for sequencing was peripheral blood, taken on day 0 of AZD1222 vaccination. Receptors originate from an adult in good health.

This clone was detected only once. The CDR3 sequence: CASSQGLGGPYEQYF. Written as DNA, the CDR3 is TGCGCCAGCAGCCAAGGACTAGGGGGACCCTACGAGCAGTACTTC. The chain joins TRBV4-1 to TRBJ2-7; either TRBD1 or TRBD2 may fit D (6 bases each). V lost 1 base and J lost 2, with 12 bases in between. Germline CDR1 and CDR2: MGHRA and YSYEKL. The CDR3 is 15 amino acids.

The rearrangement uses TRBV7-9 and TRBJ1-5; unclear D gene. Germline CDR1 reads SEHNR; CDR2 reads FQNEAQ (reference sequence). The CDR3 is made up of 16 amino acids. V shed 4 bases and J shed 3 bases, with 16 bases lying between them. The CDR3 nucleotides read TGTGCCAGCAGCTCCACCAACTCAATGACCAATCAGCCCCAGCATTTT. Translating it yields CASSSTNSMTNQPQHF.

The CDR3 region is CASSQGHDYEQYF. DNA for the CDR3: TGTGCCAGCAGTCAGGGACACGACTACGAGCAGTACTTC. The rearrangement links TRBV6-6 to TRBJ2-7; D perhaps matches TRBD1 (6 bases). This CDR3 has 13 residues. The germline gives CDR1 MNHNY, CDR2 SVGAGI (reference sequence). V lost 5 bases and J 3 bases, leaving 11 bases between the germline ends.

The rearrangement links TRBV4-1 to TRBJ2-1; D may correspond to TRBD1 or TRBD2 (6 bases each). V was cut by 0 bases and J by 9 bases, with 21 bases left in between. Germline V gene data show CDR1 as MGHRA and CDR2 as YSYEKL. This CDR3 contains 17 residues. The CDR3 reads CASSQDEGRTASGEQFF. The CDR3 DNA is TGCGCCAGCAGCCAAGATGAGGGGAGGACAGCGTCGGGTGAGCAGTTCTTC.

V is TRBV12-3 or TRBV12-4 and J is TRBJ1-1; D gene uncertain. There are 12 residues in the CDR3. Trimming took 6 bases from V and 4 from J, leaving 9 bases between them. In DNA form, the CDR3 reads TGTGCCAGCAGCCGAGGGCCCACTGAAGCTTTCTTT. Its protein product is CASSRGPTEAFF.

The chain joins TRBV29-1 to TRBJ1-1, with D unresolved. CDR3 length: 10 amino acids. In germline, CDR1 is SQVTM, CDR2 ANQGSEA. Trimming cost V 5 bases and J 13 bases, with 14 bases left between them. In DNA form, the CDR3 reads TGCAGCGTTCTTGAGTACTCCGGTTTCTTT. This gives the protein CSVLEYSGFF.

The chain carries TRBV7-9 and TRBJ2-5, with 12 bases lining up with TRBD1. Germline V gives CDR1 SEHNR, CDR2 FQNEAQ (reference sequence). CDR3 length equals 15 residues. The J segment lost 5 bases and the V segment lost 5 bases, leaving 6 bases of the junction unmatched. The CDR3 region is CASSRGQGALETQYF. The CDR3 DNA is TGTGCCAGCAGCCGGGGACAGGGGGCGTTGGAGACCCAGTACTTC.

The chain uses TRBV5-6 and TRBJ2-3; a weak D match, TRBD2 (6 bases). Trimming pared 2 bases from V and 2 bases from J, leaving 15 bases between. CDR1 SGHDT and CDR2 YYEEEE come from the germline V gene. This CDR3 spans 16 amino acids. Written as DNA, the CDR3 is TGTGCCAGCAGCTTTTGGGCGACTAGTACCACAGATACGCAGTATTTT. Translating it yields CASSFWATSTTDTQYF. The full variable domain, rest sourced from reference TRBV5-6 and TRBJ2-3, is DAGVTQSPTHLIKTRGQQVTLRCSPKSGHDTVSWYQQALGQGPQFIFQYYEEEERQRGNFPDRFSGHQFPNYSSELNVNALLLGDSALYLCASSFWATSTTDTQYFGPGTRLTVL.

The V call is TRBV4-1, the J call TRBJ1-1, with 8 bases identical to TRBD1. With 3 bases clipped from V and 0 bases from J, the junction kept 9 bases outside the gene matches. The germline gives CDR1 MGHRA, CDR2 YSYEKL. The CDR3 is made up of 17 amino acids. CDR3 residues: CASSHTGGRTMNTEAFF. CDR3 bases: TGCGCCAGCAGCCACACAGGGGGAAGGACCATGAACACTGAAGCTTTCTTT.

The rearrangement joins TRBV6-5 to TRBJ1-1; D gene ambiguous. The CDR3 runs to 11 residues. Germline CDR1 reads MNHEY; CDR2 reads SVGAGI. V was shortened by 8 bases and J by 4 bases, with 8 bases between the two germline ends. The CDR3 sequence: CASRSLTEAFF. The CDR3 DNA is TGTGCCAGCCGGTCGCTCACTGAAGCTTTCTTT.

This clone was seen only a few times. This chain connects TRBV5-6 to TRBJ1-2; TRBD1 matches at 7 bases. The germline V gene has CDR1 SGHDT and CDR2 YYEEEE. V shed 0 bases, J shed 2 bases, and the junction held 4 bases outside the gene matches. The CDR3 runs 15 residues. The CDR3 DNA sequence: TGTGCCAGCAGCTTGGGCGACAGGGAAAACTATGGCTACACCTTC. It yields the protein CASSLGDRENYGYTF.

The chain is built from TRBV2 and TRBJ2-5; the match to TRBD1 covers 9 bases. The junction had 10 bases not matched to a gene; V was cut back by 1 base and J by 4 bases. Looked up from germline, CDR1 is SNHLY and CDR2 is FYNNEI. The CDR3 covers 17 residues. The CDR3 DNA reads TGTGCCAGCAGTGAAGTGGGGGGGGACAGGGTAGTAGAGACCCAGTACTTC. This encodes CASSEVGGDRVVETQYF.

The chain carries TRBV20-1 and TRBJ1-5; D unresolved. Trimming pared 0 bases from V and 11 bases from J, leaving 8 bases between. The CDR3 loop spans 11 amino acids. The germline V gene has CDR1 DFQATT and CDR2 SNEGSKA (reference sequence). CDR3 bases: TGCAGTGCTAGAGAATCTGAGGCCCAGCATTTT. Its protein product is CSARESEAQHF.

The V call is TRBV7-6, the J call TRBJ1-1, with 8 bases aligning to TRBD1. CDR3 length equals 16 residues. From germline, CDR1 is SGHVS and CDR2 FNYEAQ. J was trimmed by 4 bases and V by 5 bases; bases with no gene match: 12. The CDR3 spells CASSRDVTGAGTEAFF. DNA for the CDR3: TGTGCCAGCAGCAGAGACGTGACAGGGGCGGGCACTGAAGCTTTCTTT.

This chain connects TRBV6-5 to TRBJ1-1; D uncertain. Trimming removed 0 bases at V and 4 bases at J, with 9 bases between. Germline V lookup: CDR1 MNHEY, CDR2 SVGAGI. The CDR3 runs to 14 residues. CDR3 sequence: CASSYSNAITEAFF. The CDR3 DNA is TGTGCCAGCAGTTACTCGAACGCCATCACTGAAGCTTTCTTT.

The chain combines TRBV18 with TRBJ1-2; D remains unclear. Germline V gene data show CDR1 as KGHSH and CDR2 as LQKENI. This CDR3 comprises 15 residues. The germline V and J ends were trimmed by 2 bases and 4 bases, with 14 bases remaining between them. CDR3 coding DNA: TGTGCCAGCTCACCAACCCCCGCGGACGGCTATGGCTACACCTTC. This encodes CASSPTPADGYGYTF.

CDR3 region: CASGTGYNEQFF. CDR3 DNA sequence: TGTGCCAGCGGGACTGGTTACAATGAGCAGTTCTTC. V usage is TRBV2 and J usage is TRBJ2-1; D may be TRBD2 (6 bases). V was shortened by 8 bases and J by 4 bases, with 9 bases between the two germline ends. Germline CDR1 SNHLY, CDR2 FYNNEI. The CDR3 totals 12 residues.

DNA for the CDR3: TGTGCCATCAGACGGGACAGCAACTACGAGCAGTACTTC. Its translation is CAIRRDSNYEQYF. The V and J genes are TRBV10-3 and TRBJ2-7; 7 nucleotides agree with TRBD1. Germline CDR1 ENHRY, CDR2 SYGVKD. The CDR3 extends over 13 amino acids. V was clipped by 6 bases and J by 3 bases; unmatched bases: 5.

The chain links TRBV6-1 to TRBJ1-6; D call uncertain. This CDR3 region has 14 residues. Trimming removed 1 base at V and 3 bases at J, with 4 bases between. Germline V CDR1 and CDR2: MNHNS, SASEGT. CDR3 nucleotides: TGTGCCAGCAGTGAAGAGGTCTATAATTCACCCCTCCACTTT. Its translation is CASSEEVYNSPLHF.

This rearrangement joins TRBV7-9 to TRBJ2-7; D is ambiguous. Trimming left V 0 bases short and J 3 bases short, with 6 bases between. There are 13 residues in the CDR3. Per germline, CDR1 SEHNR and CDR2 FQNEAQ (reference sequence). The CDR3 nucleotides are TGTGCCAGCAGCTTAGCAAGGGACTACGAGCAGTACTTC. As protein: CASSLARDYEQYF. The complete variable domain, with remaining parts taken from reference TRBV7-9 and TRBJ2-7, reads DTGVSQNPRHKITKRGQNVTFRCDPISEHNRLYWYRQTLGQGPEFLTYFQNEAQLEKSRLLSDRFSAERPKGSFSTLEIQRTEQGDSAMYLCASSLARDYEQYFGPGTRLTVT.